One and the same sample provided the 12 T cell receptor beta chains below, sequenced in a study of STAT3 mutations in large granular lymphocyte leukemia. Broader study findings: Every T-cell large granular lymphocyte leukemia patient had at least one immunodominant TCR beta clonotype.

The repertoire was sequenced with immunoSEQ multiplex PCR; TCRdb's copy has only in-frame clones and lacks some. Of approximately 22,000 clones listed, about 94% are singletons. These receptors have no known antigen. Sequencing input: peripheral blood mononuclear cells. The receptor set was obtained from a man aged 40-50 years with T-cell large granular lymphocyte leukemia. Some clones in this sample may be carry-over from other donors' samples.

The chain carries TRBV4-3 and TRBJ2-7; D might be TRBD1 (7 bases). The CDR3 has 18 amino acids. Trimming cost V 4 bases and J 4 bases, with 26 bases left between them. Germline CDR1 reads LGHNA; CDR2 reads YSLEER. Here the CDR3 DNA reads TGCGCCAGCAGCCGCACCGCGACAGGGTTAGAGGGGGGATACGAGCAGTACTTC. Protein product: CASSRTATGLEGGYEQYF.

V and J are TRBV6-5 and TRBJ2-7, with TRBD1 identical over 10 bases. Germline lookup yields CDR1 MNHEY and CDR2 SVGAGI. The CDR3 sequence is 16 residues long. V was pared by 2 bases and J by 5 bases, with 9 bases of the junction left unmatched. This chain's CDR3 is CASSYAISGTGDEQYF. Written as DNA, the CDR3 is TGTGCCAGCAGTTACGCCATATCCGGGACAGGGGACGAGCAGTACTTC.

CDR3 bases: TGTGCCTGGAGTGTGGGCGTGGGCTACACCTTC. It translates to CAWSVGVGYTF. V and J are TRBV30 and TRBJ1-2; D is unresolved. Germline V gives CDR1 GTSNPN, CDR2 SVGIG (reference sequence). V was clipped by 0 bases and J by 8 bases, with 7 bases between them. This CDR3 comprises 11 residues.

V gene TRBV14 combines with J gene TRBJ1-1; D not certain. This CDR3 has 14 residues. The V end was cut by 2 bases, the J end by 2 bases, with 9 bases between. Germline V gene sequence: CDR1 SGHDN, CDR2 FVKESK. CDR3: CASSQIGVNTEAFF. CDR3 in DNA: TGTGCCAGCAGCCAAATCGGGGTCAACACTGAAGCTTTCTTT.

The genes are TRBV13 and TRBJ2-2; D possibly uses TRBD1 or TRBD2 (6 bases each). CDR3 length: 16 residues. The germline CDR1 and CDR2 sequences are PRHDT and FYEKMQ (reference sequence). Trimming stripped 2 bases from V and 7 bases from J, with 17 bases between. CDR3 nucleotides: TGTGCCAGCAGCTTAAGTACGGGGGCGAGGGGCGGGGAGCTGTTTTTT. This sequence encodes CASSLSTGARGGELFF.

The chain is built from TRBV4-1 and TRBJ1-2; no reliable D call. This CDR3 is built from 15 residues. The germline gives CDR1 MGHRA, CDR2 YSYEKL. V lost 0 bases and J 7 bases, leaving 15 bases between the germline ends. For the CDR3, the DNA is TGCGCCAGCAGCCAAGATCAAATCGGGCAAAGTGGCTACACCTTC. Protein product: CASSQDQIGQSGYTF.

The chain carries TRBV27 and TRBJ1-2; D unclear. The V gene lost 7 bases and the J gene lost 1 base, with 16 bases spanning the gap. The CDR3 runs to 15 residues. The germline gives CDR1 MNHEY, CDR2 SMNVEV (reference sequence). CDR3 in amino acids: CASKPRLPLNYGYTF. CDR3 DNA: TGTGCCAGCAAACCGAGACTACCTCTTAACTATGGCTACACCTTC.

The V gene is TRBV5-1, the J gene TRBJ2-6; D is unresolved. Looked up from germline, CDR1 is SGHRS and CDR2 is YFSETQ. V was cut by 0 bases and J by 4 bases, with 8 bases left in between. CDR3 length equals 15 residues. The CDR3 nucleotides are TGCGCCAGCAGCTTGGACGGTTCCGGGGCCAACGTCCTGACTTTC. Amino acid sequence: CASSLDGSGANVLTF.

The chain combines TRBV6-5 with TRBJ2-7; the D gene is possibly TRBD2 (7 bases). The CDR3 runs to 14 residues. CDR1 is MNHEY and CDR2 is SVGAGI in the germline V gene. V lost 6 bases, J lost 3 bases, and 15 bases lay in between. CDR3 sequence reads: CASRRGGGGYEQYF. The CDR3 nucleotides read TGTGCCAGCAGGAGAGGGGGGGGAGGCTACGAGCAGTACTTC.

This clone came up a few times. This chain joins TRBV27 and TRBJ1-5; D not resolved. The V gene's germline CDR1 is MNHEY and CDR2 SMNVEV (reference sequence). CDR3 length: 15 amino acids. Trimming stripped 7 bases from V and 6 bases from J, with 19 bases between. CDR3 amino acids: CASMVTADGIQPQHF. For the CDR3, the DNA is TGTGCCAGCATGGTTACAGCTGACGGTATTCAGCCCCAGCATTTT.

The chain uses TRBV19 and TRBJ1-5; D remains unclear. The CDR3 has 14 residues. Germline-derived CDR1 and CDR2 are LNHDA and SQIVND (reference sequence). The V gene lost 3 bases and the J gene lost 2 bases, with 8 bases spanning the gap. The CDR3 here is CASSITGGNQPQHF. The CDR3 DNA reads as TGTGCCAGTAGTATTACCGGGGGCAATCAGCCCCAGCATTTT. Supplemented by reference TRBV19 and TRBJ1-5, the full variable domain reads DGGITQSPKYLFRKEGQNVTLSCEQNLNHDAMYWYRQDPGQGLRLIYYSQIVNDFQKGDIAEGYSVSREKKESFPLTVTSAQKNPTAFYLCASSITGGNQPQHFGDGTRLSIL.

The chain combines TRBV18 with TRBJ1-2; possibly TRBD1 for D (5 bases). The germline CDR1 and CDR2 sequences are KGHSH and LQKENI. The CDR3 covers 14 residues. V lost 3 bases and J 4 bases, leaving 12 bases between the germline ends. The CDR3 is CASSPGGELYGYTF. CDR3 sequence (DNA): TGTGCCAGCTCACCGGGGGGGGAGCTCTATGGCTACACCTTC. Based on the CDR3 plus reference TRBV18 and TRBJ1-2, the full variable domain is NAGVMQNPRHLVRRRGQEARLRCSPMKGHSHVYWYRQLPEEGLKFMVYLQKENIIDESGMPKERFSAEFPKEGPSILRIQQVVRGDSAAYFCASSPGGELYGYTFGSGTRLTVV.